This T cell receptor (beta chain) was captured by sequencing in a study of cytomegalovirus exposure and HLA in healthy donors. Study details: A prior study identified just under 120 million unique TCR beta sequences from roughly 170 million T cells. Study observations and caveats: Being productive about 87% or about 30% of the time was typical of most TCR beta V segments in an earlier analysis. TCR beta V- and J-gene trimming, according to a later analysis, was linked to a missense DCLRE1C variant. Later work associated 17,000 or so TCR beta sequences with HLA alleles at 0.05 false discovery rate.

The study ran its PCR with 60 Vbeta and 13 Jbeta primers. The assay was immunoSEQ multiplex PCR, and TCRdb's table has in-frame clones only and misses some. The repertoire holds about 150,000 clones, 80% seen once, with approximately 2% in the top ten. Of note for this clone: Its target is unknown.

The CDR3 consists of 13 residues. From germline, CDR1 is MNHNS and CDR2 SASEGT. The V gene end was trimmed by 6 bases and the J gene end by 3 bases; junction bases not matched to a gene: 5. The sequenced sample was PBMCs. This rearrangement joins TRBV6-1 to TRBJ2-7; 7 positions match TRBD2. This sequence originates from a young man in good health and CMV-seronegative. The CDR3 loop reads CASRSGTNYEQYF. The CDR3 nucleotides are TGTGCCAGCAGGTCCGGGACTAACTACGAGCAGTACTTC.